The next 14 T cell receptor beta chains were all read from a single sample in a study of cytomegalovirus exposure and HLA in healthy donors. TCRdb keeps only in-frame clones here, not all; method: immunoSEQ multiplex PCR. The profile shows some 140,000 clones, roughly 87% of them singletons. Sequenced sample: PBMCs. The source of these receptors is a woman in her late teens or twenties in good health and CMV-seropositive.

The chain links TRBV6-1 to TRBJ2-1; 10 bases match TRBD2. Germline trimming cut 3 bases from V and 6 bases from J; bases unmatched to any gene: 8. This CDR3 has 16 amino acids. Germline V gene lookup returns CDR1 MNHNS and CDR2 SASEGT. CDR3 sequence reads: CASSDGAGGRRNEQFF. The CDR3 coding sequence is TGTGCCAGCAGTGACGGAGCGGGGGGGAGGCGCAATGAGCAGTTCTTC.

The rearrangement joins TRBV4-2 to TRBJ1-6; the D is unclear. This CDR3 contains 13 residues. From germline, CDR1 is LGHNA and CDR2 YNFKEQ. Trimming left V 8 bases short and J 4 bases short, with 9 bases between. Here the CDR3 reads CASARDYNSPLHF. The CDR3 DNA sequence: TGTGCCAGCGCTCGGGATTATAATTCACCCCTCCACTTT.

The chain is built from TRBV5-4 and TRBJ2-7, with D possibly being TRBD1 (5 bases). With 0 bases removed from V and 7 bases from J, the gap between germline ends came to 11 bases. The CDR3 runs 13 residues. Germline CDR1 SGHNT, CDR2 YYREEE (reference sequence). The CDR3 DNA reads TGTGCCAGCAGCTTGGTAGCCTCAGGGGAGCAGTACTTC. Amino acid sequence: CASSLVASGEQYF. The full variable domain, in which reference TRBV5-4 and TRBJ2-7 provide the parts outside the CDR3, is ETGVTQSPTHLIKTRGQQVTLRCSSQSGHNTVSWYQQALGQGPQFIFQYYREEENGRGNFPPRFSGLQFPNYSSELNVNALELDDSALYLCASSLVASGEQYFGPGTRLTVT.

The CDR3 coding sequence is TGTGCCAGCACTGACAACATGAACACTGAAGCTTTCTTT. Amino acid sequence: CASTDNMNTEAFF. This chain connects TRBV2 to TRBJ1-1; D gene uncertain. The V end was cut by 7 bases, the J end by 0 bases, with 9 bases between. The CDR3 has 13 amino acids. Germline CDR1 is SNHLY and CDR2 is FYNNEI.

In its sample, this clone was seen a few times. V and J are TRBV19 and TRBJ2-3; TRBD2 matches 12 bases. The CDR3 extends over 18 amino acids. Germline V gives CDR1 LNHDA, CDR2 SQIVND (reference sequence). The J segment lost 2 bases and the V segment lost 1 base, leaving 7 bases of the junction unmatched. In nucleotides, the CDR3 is TGTGCCAGTAGTATAGCGGCCACTAGCGGGGGGCCCACAGATACGCAGTATTTT. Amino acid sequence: CASSIAATSGGPTDTQYF. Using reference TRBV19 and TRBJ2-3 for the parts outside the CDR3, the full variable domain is DGGITQSPKYLFRKEGQNVTLSCEQNLNHDAMYWYRQDPGQGLRLIYYSQIVNDFQKGDIAEGYSVSREKKESFPLTVTSAQKNPTAFYLCASSIAATSGGPTDTQYFGPGTRLTVL.

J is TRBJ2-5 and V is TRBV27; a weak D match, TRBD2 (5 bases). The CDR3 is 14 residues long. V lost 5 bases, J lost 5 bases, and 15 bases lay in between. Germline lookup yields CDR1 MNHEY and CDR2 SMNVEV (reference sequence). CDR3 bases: TGTGCCAGCAGTCCTACGGCCCGAGGGGAGACCCAGTACTTC. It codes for CASSPTARGETQYF.

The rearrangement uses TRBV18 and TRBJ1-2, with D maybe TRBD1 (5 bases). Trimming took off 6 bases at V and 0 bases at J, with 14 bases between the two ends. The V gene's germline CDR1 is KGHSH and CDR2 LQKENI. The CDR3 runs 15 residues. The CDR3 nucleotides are TGTGCCAGCTCCCCGCAGGGCCAAGCTAACTATGGCTACACCTTC. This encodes CASSPQGQANYGYTF. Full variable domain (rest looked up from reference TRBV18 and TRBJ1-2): NAGVMQNPRHLVRRRGQEARLRCSPMKGHSHVYWYRQLPEEGLKFMVYLQKENIIDESGMPKERFSAEFPKEGPSILRIQQVVRGDSAAYFCASSPQGQANYGYTFGSGTRLTVV.

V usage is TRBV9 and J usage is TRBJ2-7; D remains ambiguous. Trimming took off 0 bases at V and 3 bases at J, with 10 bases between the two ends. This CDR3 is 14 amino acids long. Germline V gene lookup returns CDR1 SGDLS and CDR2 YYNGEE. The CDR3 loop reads CASSVESTGYEQYF. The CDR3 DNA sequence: TGTGCCAGCAGCGTAGAAAGCACGGGCTACGAGCAGTACTTC.

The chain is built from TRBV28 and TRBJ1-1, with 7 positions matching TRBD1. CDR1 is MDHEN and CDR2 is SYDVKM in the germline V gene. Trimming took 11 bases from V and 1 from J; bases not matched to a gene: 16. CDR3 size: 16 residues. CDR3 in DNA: TGTGCCGCCCGGAGAGGGGGCAGGGGTGAGAACACTGAAGCTTTCTTT. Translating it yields CAARRGGRGENTEAFF.

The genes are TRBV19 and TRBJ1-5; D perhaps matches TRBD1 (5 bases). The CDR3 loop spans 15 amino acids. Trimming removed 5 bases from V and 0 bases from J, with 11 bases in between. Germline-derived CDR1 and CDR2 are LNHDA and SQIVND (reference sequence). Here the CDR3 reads CASSPMTASNQPQHF. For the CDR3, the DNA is TGTGCCAGTAGTCCGATGACAGCTAGCAATCAGCCCCAGCATTTT.

The CDR3 nucleotides are TGTGCCAGCAGCGGGAGCTCGGATCAGCCCCAGCATTTT. Its translation is CASSGSSDQPQHF. This chain connects TRBV6-5 to TRBJ1-5; D not certain. The length of the CDR3 is 13 residues. The germline V and J ends were trimmed by 6 bases and 5 bases, with 11 bases remaining between them. Germline V CDR1 and CDR2: MNHEY, SVGAGI.

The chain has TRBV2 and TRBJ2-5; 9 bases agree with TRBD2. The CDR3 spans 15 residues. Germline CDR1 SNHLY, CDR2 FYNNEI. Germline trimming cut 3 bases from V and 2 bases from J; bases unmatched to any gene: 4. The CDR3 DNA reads TGTGCCAGCAGTGATTGGCTAGCGGGGCAAGAGACCCAGTACTTC. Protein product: CASSDWLAGQETQYF.

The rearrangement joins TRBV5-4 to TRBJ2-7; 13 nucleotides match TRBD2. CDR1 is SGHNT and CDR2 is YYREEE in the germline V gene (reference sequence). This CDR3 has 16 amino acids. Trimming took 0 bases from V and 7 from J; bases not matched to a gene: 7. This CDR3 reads CASSLELAGGRDEQYF. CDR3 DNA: TGTGCCAGCAGCTTGGAACTAGCGGGGGGGCGGGATGAGCAGTACTTC.

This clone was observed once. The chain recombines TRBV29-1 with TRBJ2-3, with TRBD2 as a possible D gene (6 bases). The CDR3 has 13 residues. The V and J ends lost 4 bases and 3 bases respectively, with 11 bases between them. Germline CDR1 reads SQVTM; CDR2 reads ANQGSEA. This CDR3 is CSVAGVHTDTQYF. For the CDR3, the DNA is TGCAGCGTTGCGGGGGTACATACAGATACGCAGTATTTT.